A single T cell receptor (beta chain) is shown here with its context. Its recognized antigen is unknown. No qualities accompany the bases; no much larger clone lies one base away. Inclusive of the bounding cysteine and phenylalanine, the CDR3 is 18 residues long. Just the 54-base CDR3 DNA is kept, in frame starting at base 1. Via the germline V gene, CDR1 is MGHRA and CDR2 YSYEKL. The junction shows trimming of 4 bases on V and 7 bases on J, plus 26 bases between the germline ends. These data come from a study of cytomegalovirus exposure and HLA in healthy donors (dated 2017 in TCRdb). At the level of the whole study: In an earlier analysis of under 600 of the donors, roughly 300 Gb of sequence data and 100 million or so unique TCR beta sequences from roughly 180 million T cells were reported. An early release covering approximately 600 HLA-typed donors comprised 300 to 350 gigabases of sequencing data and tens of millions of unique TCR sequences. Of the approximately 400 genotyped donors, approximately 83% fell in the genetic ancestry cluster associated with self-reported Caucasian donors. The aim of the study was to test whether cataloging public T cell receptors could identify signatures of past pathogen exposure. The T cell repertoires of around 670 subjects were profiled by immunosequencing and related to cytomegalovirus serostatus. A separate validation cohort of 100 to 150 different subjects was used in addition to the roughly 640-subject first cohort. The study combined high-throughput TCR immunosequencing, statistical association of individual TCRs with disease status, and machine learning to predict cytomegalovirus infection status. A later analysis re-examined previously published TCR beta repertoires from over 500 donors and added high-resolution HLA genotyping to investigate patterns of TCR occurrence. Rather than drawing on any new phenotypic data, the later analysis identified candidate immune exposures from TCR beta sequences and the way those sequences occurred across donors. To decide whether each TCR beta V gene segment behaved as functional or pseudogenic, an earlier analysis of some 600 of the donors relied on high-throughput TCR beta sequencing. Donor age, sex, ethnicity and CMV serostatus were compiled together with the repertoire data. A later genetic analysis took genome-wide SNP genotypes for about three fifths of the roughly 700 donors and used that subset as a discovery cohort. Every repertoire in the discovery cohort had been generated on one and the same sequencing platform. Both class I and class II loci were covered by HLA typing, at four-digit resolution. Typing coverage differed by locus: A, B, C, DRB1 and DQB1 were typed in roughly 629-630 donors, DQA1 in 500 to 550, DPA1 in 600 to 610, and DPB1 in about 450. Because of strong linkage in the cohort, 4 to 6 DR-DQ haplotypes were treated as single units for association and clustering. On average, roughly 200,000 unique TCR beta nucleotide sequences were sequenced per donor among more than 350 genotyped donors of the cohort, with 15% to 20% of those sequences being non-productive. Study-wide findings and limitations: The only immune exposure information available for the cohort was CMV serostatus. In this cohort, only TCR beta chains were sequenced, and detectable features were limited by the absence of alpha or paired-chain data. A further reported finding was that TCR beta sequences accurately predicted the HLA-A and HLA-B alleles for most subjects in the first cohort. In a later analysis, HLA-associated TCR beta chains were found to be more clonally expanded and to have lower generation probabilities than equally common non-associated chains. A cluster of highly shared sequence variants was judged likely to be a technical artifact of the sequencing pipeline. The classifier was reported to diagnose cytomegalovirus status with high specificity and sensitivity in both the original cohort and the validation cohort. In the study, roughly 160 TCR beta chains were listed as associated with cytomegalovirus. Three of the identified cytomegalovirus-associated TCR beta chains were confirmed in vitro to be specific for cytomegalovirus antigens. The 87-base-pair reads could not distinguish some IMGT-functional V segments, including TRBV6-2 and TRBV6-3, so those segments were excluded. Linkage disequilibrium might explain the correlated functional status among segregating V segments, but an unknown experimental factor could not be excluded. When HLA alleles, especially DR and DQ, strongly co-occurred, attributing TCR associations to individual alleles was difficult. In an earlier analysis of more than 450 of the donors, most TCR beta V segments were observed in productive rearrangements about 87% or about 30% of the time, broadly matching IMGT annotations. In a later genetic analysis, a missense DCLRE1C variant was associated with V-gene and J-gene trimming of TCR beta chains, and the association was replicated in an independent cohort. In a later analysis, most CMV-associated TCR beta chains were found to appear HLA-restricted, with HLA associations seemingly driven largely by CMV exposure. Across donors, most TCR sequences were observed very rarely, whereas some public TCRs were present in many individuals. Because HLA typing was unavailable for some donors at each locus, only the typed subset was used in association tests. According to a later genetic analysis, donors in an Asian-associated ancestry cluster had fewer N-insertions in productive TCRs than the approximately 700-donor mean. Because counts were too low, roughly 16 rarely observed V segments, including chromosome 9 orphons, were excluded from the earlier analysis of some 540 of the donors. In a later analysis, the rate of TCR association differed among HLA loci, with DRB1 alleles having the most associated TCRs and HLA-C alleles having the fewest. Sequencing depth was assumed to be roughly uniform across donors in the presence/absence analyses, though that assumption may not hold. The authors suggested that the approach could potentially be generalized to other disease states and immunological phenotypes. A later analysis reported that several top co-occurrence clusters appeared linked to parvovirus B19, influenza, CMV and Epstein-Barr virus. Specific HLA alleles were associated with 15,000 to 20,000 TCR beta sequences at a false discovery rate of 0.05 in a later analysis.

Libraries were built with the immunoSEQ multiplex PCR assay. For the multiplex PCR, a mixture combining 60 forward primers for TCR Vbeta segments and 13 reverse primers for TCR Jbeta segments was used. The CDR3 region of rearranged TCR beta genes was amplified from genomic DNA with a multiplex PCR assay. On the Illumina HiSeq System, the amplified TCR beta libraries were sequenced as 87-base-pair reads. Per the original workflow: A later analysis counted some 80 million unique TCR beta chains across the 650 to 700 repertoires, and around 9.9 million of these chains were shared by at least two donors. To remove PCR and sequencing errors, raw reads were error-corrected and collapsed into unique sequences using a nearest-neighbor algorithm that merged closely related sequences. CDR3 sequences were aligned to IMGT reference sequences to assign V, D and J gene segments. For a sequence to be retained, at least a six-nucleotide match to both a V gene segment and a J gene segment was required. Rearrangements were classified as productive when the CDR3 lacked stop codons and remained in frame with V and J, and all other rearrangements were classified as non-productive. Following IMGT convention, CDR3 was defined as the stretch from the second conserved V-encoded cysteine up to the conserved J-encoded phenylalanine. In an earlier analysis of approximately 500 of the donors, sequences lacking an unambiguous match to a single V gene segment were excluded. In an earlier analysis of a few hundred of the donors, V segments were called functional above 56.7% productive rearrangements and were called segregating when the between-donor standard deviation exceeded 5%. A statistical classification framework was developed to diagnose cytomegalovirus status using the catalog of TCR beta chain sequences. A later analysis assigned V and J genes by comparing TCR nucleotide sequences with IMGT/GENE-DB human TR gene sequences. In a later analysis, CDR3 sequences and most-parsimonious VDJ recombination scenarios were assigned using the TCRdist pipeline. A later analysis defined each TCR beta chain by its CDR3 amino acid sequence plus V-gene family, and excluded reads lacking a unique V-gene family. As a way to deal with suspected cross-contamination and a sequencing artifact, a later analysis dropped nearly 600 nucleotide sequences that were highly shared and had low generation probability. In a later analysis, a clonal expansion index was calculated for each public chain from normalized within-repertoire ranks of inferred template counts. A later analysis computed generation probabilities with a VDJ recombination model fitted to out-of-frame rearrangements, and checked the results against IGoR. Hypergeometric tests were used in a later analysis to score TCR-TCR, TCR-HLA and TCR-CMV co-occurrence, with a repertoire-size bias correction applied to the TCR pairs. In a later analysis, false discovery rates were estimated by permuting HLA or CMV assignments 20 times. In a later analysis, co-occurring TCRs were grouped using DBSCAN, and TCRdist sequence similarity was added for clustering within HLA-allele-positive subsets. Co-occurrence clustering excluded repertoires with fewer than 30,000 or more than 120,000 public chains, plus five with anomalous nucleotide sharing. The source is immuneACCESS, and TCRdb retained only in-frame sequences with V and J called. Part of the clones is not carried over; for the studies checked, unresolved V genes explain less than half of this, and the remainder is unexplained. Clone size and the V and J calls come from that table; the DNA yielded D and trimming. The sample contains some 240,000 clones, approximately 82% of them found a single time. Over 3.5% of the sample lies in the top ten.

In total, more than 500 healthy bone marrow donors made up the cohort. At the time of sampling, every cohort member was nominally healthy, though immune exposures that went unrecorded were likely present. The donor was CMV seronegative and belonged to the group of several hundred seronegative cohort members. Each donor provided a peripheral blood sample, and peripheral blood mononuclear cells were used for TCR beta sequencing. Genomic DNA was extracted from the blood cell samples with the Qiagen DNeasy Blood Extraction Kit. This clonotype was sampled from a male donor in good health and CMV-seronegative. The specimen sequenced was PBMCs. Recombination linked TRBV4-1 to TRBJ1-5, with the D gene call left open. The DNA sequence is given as TGCGCCAGCAGCCCCCATGGGGAGGGTGTAAGAACCGGACAGCCCCAGCATTTT. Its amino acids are CASSPHGEGVRTGQPQHF.